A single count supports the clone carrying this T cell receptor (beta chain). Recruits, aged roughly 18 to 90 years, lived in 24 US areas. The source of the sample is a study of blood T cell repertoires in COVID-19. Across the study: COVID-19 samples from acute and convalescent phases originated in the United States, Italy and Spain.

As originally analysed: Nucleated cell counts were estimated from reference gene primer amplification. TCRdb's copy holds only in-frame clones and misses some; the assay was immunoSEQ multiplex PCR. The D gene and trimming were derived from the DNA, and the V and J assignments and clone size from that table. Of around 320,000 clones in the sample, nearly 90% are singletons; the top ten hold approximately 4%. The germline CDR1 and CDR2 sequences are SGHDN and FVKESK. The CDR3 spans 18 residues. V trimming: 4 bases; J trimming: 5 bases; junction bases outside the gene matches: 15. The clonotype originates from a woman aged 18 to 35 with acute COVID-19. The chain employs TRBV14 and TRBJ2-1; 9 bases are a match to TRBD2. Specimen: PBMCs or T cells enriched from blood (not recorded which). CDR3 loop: CASSPRPWLLAGNNEQFF. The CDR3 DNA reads TGTGCCAGCAGCCCTAGGCCGTGGCTGCTAGCGGGGAACAATGAGCAGTTCTTC.